Shown below are 20 T cell receptor beta chains from a single sample sequenced in a study of blood T cell repertoires in COVID-19. Clones were sequenced by immunoSEQ multiplex PCR, and TCRdb holds only the in-frame ones, with some missing. In the table there are about 92,000 clones, about 70% of which are singletons. The material sequenced was peripheral blood. The receptors originated from a woman aged 60-70 years in a cohort sampled during active or convalescent COVID-19.

In this sample, this clone turned up a few times. V usage is TRBV9 and J usage is TRBJ2-7; 7 bases fit TRBD1. Trimming cost V 0 bases and J 3 bases; bases outside gene matches: 3. The length of the CDR3 is 14 residues. Germline loops: CDR1 SGDLS, CDR2 YYNGEE. This chain's CDR3 is CASSVAGGDYEQYF. CDR3 in DNA: TGTGCCAGCAGCGTAGCAGGGGGTGACTACGAGCAGTACTTC.

The J gene is TRBJ2-7, the V gene TRBV30; 12 bases are a match to TRBD1. Per the germline V gene, CDR1 is GTSNPN and CDR2 is SVGIG (reference sequence). CDR3 length: 15 amino acids. V shed 3 bases and J 3 bases; nucleotides not matched to a gene: 6. The CDR3 loop is CAWSVRDRGHYEQYF. DNA for the CDR3: TGTGCCTGGAGCGTTCGGGACAGGGGGCACTACGAGCAGTACTTC.

CDR3 in DNA: TGTGCCAGCAGGGTAGGGACAGGGGGCGTAGAGACCCAGTACTTC. This sequence encodes CASRVGTGGVETQYF. The rearrangement links TRBV7-2 to TRBJ2-5; TRBD1 matches 12 bases. Germline CDR1 reads SGHTA; CDR2 reads FQGNSA. Trimming removed 6 bases from V and 4 bases from J; junction bases left unmatched: 6. This CDR3 contains 15 residues.

This clone has a handful of counts. The chain has TRBV7-9 and TRBJ2-1, with TRBD2 matching 11 bases. The ends lost 5 bases at V and 6 bases at J; junction bases unmatched: 12. Per germline, CDR1 SEHNR and CDR2 FQNEAQ (reference sequence). The CDR3 extends over 17 amino acids. The CDR3 bases are TGTGCCAGCAGCCTTGTTAGCGGGGGGGTCTGGGCCAATGAGCAGTTCTTC. It is translated as CASSLVSGGVWANEQFF.

This sequence joins TRBV5-1 and TRBJ1-1, with D uncertain. Deletions cut 2 bases from V and 0 bases from J, with 11 bases between. Germline V gene sequence: CDR1 SGHRS, CDR2 YFSETQ. This CDR3 spans 15 amino acids. The CDR3 protein is CASSFSIALNTEAFF. The CDR3 DNA is TGCGCCAGCAGCTTTAGTATAGCCCTGAACACTGAAGCTTTCTTT.

This clone was counted only a few times. The chain's CDR3 is CASSAQTGETYGYTF. Here the CDR3 DNA reads TGTGCCAGCAGCGCACAGACAGGGGAGACCTATGGCTACACCTTC. This sequence joins TRBV7-2 and TRBJ1-2, with 8 bases lining up with TRBD1. Trimming at V came to 5 bases and at J to 4 bases, leaving 9 bases not matched to a gene. Germline CDR1 SGHTA, CDR2 FQGNSA. This CDR3 is 15 amino acids long.

CDR3 in amino acids: CASSDPGTGGYEQYF. The CDR3 DNA is TGTGCCAGCAGTGATCCCGGGACAGGGGGCTACGAGCAGTACTTC. The chain uses TRBV25-1 and TRBJ2-7, with 11 bases matching TRBD1. V lost 3 bases to trimming and J lost 3 bases; unmatched junction nucleotides: 4. Germline V gives CDR1 MGHDK, CDR2 SYGVNS. There are 15 residues in the CDR3.

This clone was counted once. This chain connects TRBV12-3 or TRBV12-4 to TRBJ2-7; D not certain. This CDR3 is 13 amino acids long. The V and J ends lost 2 bases and 0 bases respectively, with 5 bases between them. This CDR3 is CASSLLSSYEQYF. The CDR3 nucleotides are TGTGCCAGCAGTTTACTCAGCTCCTACGAGCAGTACTTC.

This chain connects TRBV30 to TRBJ2-5; D gene uncertain. The germline V gene encodes CDR1 GTSNPN and CDR2 SVGIG (reference sequence). The CDR3 sequence is 15 residues long. V shed 0 bases and J shed 5 bases, with 16 bases lying between them. The CDR3 DNA sequence: TGTGCCTGGAGTGTACCGCAGGCCGCCATTGAGACCCAGTACTTC. Its translation is CAWSVPQAAIETQYF.

The chain combines TRBV6-2 or TRBV6-3 with TRBJ1-5; a weak D match, TRBD1 (5 bases). Trimming cost V 0 bases and J 5 bases, with 14 bases left between them. CDR3 size: 16 residues. Germline V CDR1 and CDR2: MNHEY, SVGEGT. CDR3 in amino acids: CASSYSRRGGHQPQHF. CDR3 DNA: TGTGCCAGCAGTTACTCTAGAAGGGGTGGCCATCAGCCCCAGCATTTT.

This clone was seen only a few times. V usage is TRBV6-5 and J usage is TRBJ2-7; 10 positions agree with TRBD2. Germline V CDR1 and CDR2: MNHEY, SVGAGI. J lost 5 bases, V lost 6 bases, and 7 bases had no gene match. The CDR3 has 14 amino acids. In DNA form, the CDR3 reads TGTGCCAGCAGAGATAGCGGGGGGTCCCACGAGCAGTACTTC. This translates into CASRDSGGSHEQYF.

The V and J genes are TRBV19 and TRBJ2-5, with 7 nucleotides matching TRBD1. Per the germline V gene, CDR1 is LNHDA and CDR2 is SQIVND (reference sequence). This CDR3 contains 16 residues. V lost 5 bases, J lost 5 bases, and 14 bases stayed unmatched. The CDR3 sequence is CASSARRKGAGETQYF. In DNA, the CDR3 is TGTGCCAGTAGTGCCCGCCGGAAGGGGGCTGGGGAGACCCAGTACTTC.

The chain joins TRBV30 to TRBJ2-7; no clear D. The V gene lost 0 bases and the J gene lost 4 bases, with 4 bases spanning the gap. This CDR3 has 11 residues. The germline V gene has CDR1 GTSNPN and CDR2 SVGIG (reference sequence). In nucleotides, the CDR3 is TGTGCCTGGAGTGTTTCTTACGAGCAGTACTTC. Translating it yields CAWSVSYEQYF.

The V gene is TRBV19, the J gene TRBJ2-3; D possibly corresponds to TRBD1 (5 bases). Germline CDR1 reads LNHDA; CDR2 reads SQIVND (reference sequence). This CDR3 spans 15 amino acids. V lost 5 bases and J 0 bases, leaving 12 bases between the germline ends. In DNA, the CDR3 is TGTGCCAGTAGTCGTACCAGGGTCAGCACAGATACGCAGTATTTT. The encoded protein is CASSRTRVSTDTQYF. Filled out from reference TRBV19 and TRBJ2-3, the complete variable domain reads DGGITQSPKYLFRKEGQNVTLSCEQNLNHDAMYWYRQDPGQGLRLIYYSQIVNDFQKGDIAEGYSVSREKKESFPLTVTSAQKNPTAFYLCASSRTRVSTDTQYFGPGTRLTVL.

The V and J genes are TRBV28 and TRBJ2-3; a weak D match, TRBD2 (6 bases). Germline CDR1 is MDHEN and CDR2 is SYDVKM. V gave up 1 base and J gave up 2 bases, with 16 bases separating them. CDR3 size: 17 residues. CDR3 in amino acids: CASSLLSPGVHTDTQYF. In DNA, the CDR3 is TGTGCCAGCAGTTTATTATCTCCGGGGGTCCACACAGATACGCAGTATTTT.

The CDR3 coding sequence is TGTGCCAGTAGTCCCCCGGGATATCCTTTAGGGCAGTACTTC. Amino acid sequence: CASSPPGYPLGQYF. The rearrangement links TRBV19 to TRBJ2-7; weak D call: TRBD2 (5 bases). The germline V and J ends were trimmed by 5 bases and 9 bases, with 20 bases remaining between them. The CDR3 spans 14 residues. CDR1 is LNHDA and CDR2 is SQIVND in the germline V gene (reference sequence).

The CDR3 is CASSYGPGKNTEAFF. For the CDR3, the DNA is TGTGCCAGCAGTTACGGTCCCGGGAAGAACACTGAAGCTTTCTTT. The rearrangement joins TRBV6-2 or TRBV6-3 to TRBJ1-1; D remains ambiguous. Germline CDR1 is MNHEY and CDR2 is SVGEGT. V was cut by 2 bases and J by 1 base, with 11 bases left in between. The CDR3 has 15 amino acids.

This clone came up a few times. V usage is TRBV24-1 and J usage is TRBJ2-7; maybe TRBD1 (5 bases). Germline assignment: CDR1 KGHDR and CDR2 SFDVKD. Trimming removed 9 bases at V and 4 bases at J, with 15 bases between. The CDR3 covers 13 residues. The CDR3 region has the DNA TGTGCCACCTTACGGCCAGGGTCGTACGAGCAGTACTTC. It specifies CATLRPGSYEQYF.

This sequence joins TRBV19 and TRBJ1-6; D may be TRBD1 (6 bases). Trimming took 5 bases from V and 1 from J, leaving 15 bases between them. The germline CDR1 and CDR2 sequences are LNHDA and SQIVND (reference sequence). The CDR3 is 17 amino acids. Written as DNA, the CDR3 is TGTGCCAGTAGTCCCGGACCAGGGGCGTCCTATAATTCACCCCTCCACTTT. It codes for CASSPGPGASYNSPLHF.

This chain joins TRBV5-1 and TRBJ1-2; possible D gene TRBD1, 5 bases. The V gene lost 0 bases and the J gene lost 4 bases, with 13 bases spanning the gap. This CDR3 spans 15 amino acids. Germline V CDR1 and CDR2: SGHRS, YFSETQ. CDR3 in DNA: TGCGCCAGCAGCTTGGAAGAAGGGGTCTCCTATGGCTACACCTTC. Protein product: CASSLEEGVSYGYTF.